Below are 27 T cell receptor beta chains sequenced from a single sample in a study of T cell clonotyping in hematopoietic cell transplantation. Data came from immunoSEQ multiplex PCR; TCRdb stores just in-frame clones and leaves some out. Altogether about 16,000 clones are present, more than 60% being singletons, with the ten largest covering 10% to 15%. The starting material was PBMCs, obtained 30 days after allogeneic stem cell transplant. The origin of the receptors is a male patient aged 45-60 years who had an allogeneic stem cell transplant from an unrelated donor, so T cells may come from the graft donor. Some clones in this sample may be carry-over from other donors' samples.

The table lists this clone with a few counts. The chain uses TRBV30 and TRBJ2-2, with D hard to call. Germline assignment: CDR1 GTSNPN and CDR2 SVGIG (reference sequence). The V and J ends lost 5 bases and 7 bases respectively, with 2 bases between them. The CDR3 spans 9 residues. The CDR3 bases are TGTGCCTGGTTCGGGGAGCTGTTTTTT. Its protein is CAWFGELFF.

V is TRBV29-1 and J is TRBJ1-1; a possible D gene is TRBD1 (6 bases). In germline, CDR1 is SQVTM, CDR2 ANQGSEA. This CDR3 has 14 amino acids. V was shortened by 6 bases and J by 4 bases, with 18 bases between the two germline ends. The CDR3: CSVEVTGYGTEAFF. The CDR3 DNA sequence: TGCAGCGTAGAGGTTACAGGGTATGGCACTGAAGCTTTCTTT.

This clone was found a few times. The chain joins TRBV2 to TRBJ1-4; the D is unclear. In germline, CDR1 is SNHLY, CDR2 FYNNEI. V gave up 6 bases and J gave up 4 bases, with 18 bases separating them. CDR3 length: 16 residues. The CDR3 DNA is TGTGCCAGCAGCAGCACAGATGGGGATCGTAATGAAAAACTGTTTTTT. This gives the protein CASSSTDGDRNEKLFF. Supplemented by reference TRBV2 and TRBJ1-4, the full variable domain reads EPEVTQTPSHQVTQMGQEVILRCVPISNHLYFYWYRQILGQKVEFLVSFYNNEISEKSEIFDDQFSVERPDGSNFTLKIRSTKLEDSAMYFCASSSTDGDRNEKLFFGSGTQLSVL.

The V and J genes are TRBV5-6 and TRBJ1-5; no firm D call. The CDR3 sequence is 16 residues long. V was cut by 1 base and J by 0 bases, with 11 bases left in between. CDR1 and CDR2 (germline): SGHDT, YYEEEE. CDR3 protein: CASSLWPGYSNQPQHF. The CDR3 DNA is TGTGCCAGCAGCTTGTGGCCAGGCTATAGCAATCAGCCCCAGCATTTT.

This clone was seen only a few times. This rearrangement joins TRBV7-2 to TRBJ1-6; no clear D gene. Germline lookup yields CDR1 SGHTA and CDR2 FQGNSA. The CDR3 consists of 15 residues. V lost 1 base and J lost 4, with 8 bases in between. The CDR3 DNA follows: TGTGCCAGCAGCTTAGTTCCGGGATATAATTCACCCCTCCACTTT. This translates into CASSLVPGYNSPLHF.

V is TRBV5-1 and J is TRBJ1-4; 7 bases agree with TRBD1. Germline V gene data show CDR1 as SGHRS and CDR2 as YFSETQ. J lost 8 bases, V lost 4 bases, and 5 bases had no gene match. CDR3 length equals 13 residues. CDR3: CASSGDSFEKLFF. The CDR3 DNA follows: TGCGCCAGCAGCGGGGACAGCTTCGAAAAACTGTTTTTT. Full variable domain (outside the CDR3, taken from reference TRBV5-1 and TRBJ1-4): KAGVTQTPRYLIKTRGQQVTLSCSPISGHRSVSWYQQTPGQGLQFLFEYFSETQRNKGNFPGRFSGRQFSNSRSEMNVSTLELGDSALYLCASSGDSFEKLFFGSGTQLSVL.

The rearrangement uses TRBV5-1 and TRBJ2-5, with D possibly matching TRBD2 (6 bases). Trimming pared 0 bases from V and 5 bases from J, leaving 14 bases between. Germline V lookup: CDR1 SGHRS, CDR2 YFSETQ. The CDR3 consists of 15 residues. In nucleotides, the CDR3 is TGCGCCAGCAGCTTGGCTCCGGGAGTGGAGGAGACCCAGTACTTC. It is translated as CASSLAPGVEETQYF.

J is TRBJ1-1 and V is TRBV4-3; D ambiguous. Germline V gene lookup returns CDR1 LGHNA and CDR2 YSLEER. Trimming removed 2 bases from V and 0 bases from J, with 13 bases in between. This CDR3 contains 16 residues. CDR3: CASSQSSAGMNTEAFF. In nucleotides, the CDR3 is TGCGCCAGCAGCCAAAGTTCGGCGGGTATGAACACTGAAGCTTTCTTT.

The V gene is TRBV30, the J gene TRBJ1-1; no definite D call. CDR1 is GTSNPN, CDR2 SVGIG, per germline (reference sequence). The V end was cut by 1 base, the J end by 0 bases, with 24 bases between. The CDR3 has 19 residues. CDR3: CAWSEFSKRSRVLNTEAFF. The DNA of the CDR3 is TGTGCCTGGAGTGAGTTCTCCAAGCGCTCCCGAGTTCTGAACACTGAAGCTTTCTTT.

J is TRBJ2-7 and V is TRBV11-2; maybe TRBD1 (5 bases). Trimming left V 1 base short and J 3 bases short, with 7 bases between. The CDR3 runs to 13 residues. Germline assignment: CDR1 SGHAT and CDR2 FQNNGV. In DNA, the CDR3 is TGTGCCAGCAGCTTAGGGGGCCTCTACGAGCAGTACTTC. It codes for CASSLGGLYEQYF. The full variable domain, completed using reference TRBV11-2 and TRBJ2-7, is EAGVAQSPRYKIIEKRQSVAFWCNPISGHATLYWYQQILGQGPKLLIQFQNNGVVDDSQLPKDRFSAERLKGVDSTLKIQPAKLEDSAVYLCASSLGGLYEQYFGPGTRLTVT.

The genes are TRBV7-2 and TRBJ2-6; D may be TRBD1 (5 bases). The V end lost 5 bases, the J end lost 0 bases, and 20 bases lay between the germline ends. The germline V gene has CDR1 SGHTA and CDR2 FQGNSA. The CDR3 totals 19 residues. The CDR3 spells CASSPPTQGITSGANVLTF. The CDR3 DNA reads as TGTGCCAGCAGCCCTCCCACCCAGGGCATAACCTCTGGGGCCAACGTCCTGACTTTC.

The V call is TRBV30, the J call TRBJ2-3; no firm D call. The CDR3 sequence is 12 residues long. Trimming removed 0 bases from V and 6 bases from J, with 7 bases in between. The germline CDR1 and CDR2 sequences are GTSNPN and SVGIG (reference sequence). Written as DNA, the CDR3 is TGTGCCTGGAGTGTGAGAGATGATACGCAGTATTTT. Translating gives CAWSVRDDTQYF.

V gene TRBV30 combines with J gene TRBJ2-1; 9 nucleotides agree with TRBD1. The CDR3 is 15 amino acids. V shed 2 bases and J 4 bases; nucleotides not matched to a gene: 6. Germline V CDR1 and CDR2: GTSNPN, SVGIG (reference sequence). CDR3 protein: CAWSTTGGSYNEQFF. DNA of the CDR3: TGTGCCTGGAGTACCACAGGGGGCAGTTACAATGAGCAGTTCTTC. Variable domain in full (rest from reference TRBV30 and TRBJ2-1): SQTIHQWPATLVQPVGSPLSLECTVEGTSNPNLYWYRQAAGRGLQLLFYSVGIGQISSEVPQNLSASRPQDRQFILSSKKLLLSDSGFYLCAWSTTGGSYNEQFFGPGTRLTVL.

The chain couples TRBV4-2 to TRBJ1-4, with D possibly TRBD1 on 6 matching bases. Germline assignment: CDR1 LGHNA and CDR2 YNFKEQ. V was cut by 1 base and J by 5 bases, with 14 bases left in between. CDR3 length: 16 amino acids. The CDR3 sequence is CASSQGEGQLNEKLFF. CDR3 sequence (DNA): TGTGCCAGCAGCCAAGGAGAAGGACAGTTGAATGAAAAACTGTTTTTT.

The rearrangement uses TRBV30 and TRBJ2-5; perhaps TRBD1 as D (6 bases). There are 12 residues in the CDR3. The ends were cut back, 4 bases at V and 5 bases at J, with 11 bases in the middle. Germline lookup yields CDR1 GTSNPN and CDR2 SVGIG (reference sequence). The CDR3: CAWTRGGETQYF. The DNA of the CDR3 is TGTGCCTGGACCAGGGGCGGGGAGACCCAGTACTTC.

This sequence joins TRBV6-5 and TRBJ1-6; D is uncertain. CDR1 is MNHEY, CDR2 SVGAGI, per germline. The CDR3 loop spans 13 amino acids. V was cut by 3 bases and J by 12 bases, with 12 bases left in between. The CDR3 reads CASSYRHGLPLHF. DNA of the CDR3: TGTGCCAGCAGTTATCGGCACGGGTTACCCCTCCACTTT.

This clone was detected once. The rearrangement joins TRBV6-5 to TRBJ2-7, with 9 nucleotides matching TRBD2. The ends lost 6 bases at V and 7 bases at J; junction bases unmatched: 13. CDR1 is MNHEY and CDR2 is SVGAGI in the germline V gene. The CDR3 runs to 15 residues. This CDR3 is CASSATRGTSSEQYF. In DNA, the CDR3 is TGTGCCAGCAGCGCAACCCGCGGGACTAGCTCGGAGCAGTACTTC.

This clone appeared once. The chain is built from TRBV5-6 and TRBJ2-7; TRBD2 aligns across 7 bases. Trimming removed 0 bases from V and 2 bases from J; junction bases left unmatched: 8. Germline values: CDR1 SGHDT, CDR2 YYEEEE. The CDR3 has 16 amino acids. The CDR3, as DNA: TGTGCCAGCAGCTTGGGAGAGGGAGGGCATGCCTACGAGCAGTACTTC. It translates to CASSLGEGGHAYEQYF.

The chain combines TRBV19 with TRBJ2-7; maybe TRBD1 (5 bases). V was trimmed by 4 bases and J by 3 bases, leaving 10 bases between them. Germline values: CDR1 LNHDA, CDR2 SQIVND (reference sequence). CDR3 length equals 13 residues. In DNA, the CDR3 is TGTGCCAGTAGTAGCGACAGACACTACGAGCAGTACTTC. Translated: CASSSDRHYEQYF.

The chain combines TRBV4-2 with TRBJ2-5; the D gene is possibly TRBD2 (7 bases). Germline CDR1 is LGHNA and CDR2 is YNFKEQ. This CDR3 contains 17 residues. V lost 4 bases and J 2 bases, leaving 20 bases between the germline ends. The CDR3 here is CASSPRGGQGGQETQYF. DNA for the CDR3: TGTGCCAGCAGCCCAAGAGGGGGGCAGGGAGGGCAAGAGACCCAGTACTTC.

For the CDR3, the DNA is TGTGCCTGGAGCGGGAGGAATAAGGAGACCCAGTACTTC. Its translation is CAWSGRNKETQYF. This chain joins TRBV30 and TRBJ2-5; 7 positions match TRBD2. The CDR3 consists of 13 residues. The germline CDR1 and CDR2 sequences are GTSNPN and SVGIG (reference sequence). V dropped 3 bases and J dropped 5; count of bases not matched to a gene: 6.

The rearrangement joins TRBV25-1 to TRBJ1-2; D gene uncertain. The germline CDR1 and CDR2 sequences are MGHDK and SYGVNS. Trimming pared 5 bases from V and 0 bases from J, leaving 13 bases between. The CDR3 totals 15 residues. The CDR3 is CASSFSGSANYGYTF. DNA for the CDR3: TGTGCCAGCAGTTTTTCGGGAAGTGCTAACTATGGCTACACCTTC.

This clone occurred once. The chain links TRBV9 to TRBJ2-7; 11 bases align to TRBD1. The CDR3 is 16 residues long. Germline V CDR1 and CDR2: SGDLS, YYNGEE. V lost 4 bases, J lost 4 bases, and 10 bases stayed unmatched. The CDR3 bases are TGTGCCAGCAGCCCGGTCCCTGGACAGGGGGCTTACGAGCAGTACTTC. Encoded protein: CASSPVPGQGAYEQYF.

This clone has only a few counts. The chain has TRBV19 and TRBJ1-5; D unclear. The V end lost 3 bases, the J end lost 5 bases, and 5 bases lay between the germline ends. Looked up from germline, CDR1 is LNHDA and CDR2 is SQIVND (reference sequence). This CDR3 has 12 amino acids. The CDR3 DNA is TGTGCCAGTAGTATCCCTGATCAGCCCCAGCATTTT. It translates to CASSIPDQPQHF.

The count of this clone is one. V and J are TRBV10-2 and TRBJ2-7; 8 positions agree with TRBD2. V dropped 2 bases and J dropped 2; count of bases not matched to a gene: 2. Germline V gene data show CDR1 as WSHSY and CDR2 as SAAADI. This CDR3 region has 14 residues. The CDR3 region is CASSEPGLAYEQYF. CDR3 sequence (DNA): TGCGCCAGCAGTGAGCCGGGACTAGCCTACGAGCAGTACTTC.

The V call is TRBV19, the J call TRBJ2-7, with 11 bases lining up with TRBD1. Looked up from germline, CDR1 is LNHDA and CDR2 is SQIVND (reference sequence). Unmatched junction bases numbered 6, after V lost 4 bases and J lost 4 bases. CDR3 size: 15 residues. DNA for the CDR3: TGTGCCAGTAGTACGGAAGGACAGGGGGCATACGAGCAGTACTTC. Protein: CASSTEGQGAYEQYF.

This clone has just a few counts. The chain couples TRBV7-2 to TRBJ2-3, with 7 positions matching TRBD2. There are 15 residues in the CDR3. The germline gives CDR1 SGHTA, CDR2 FQGNSA. Trimming removed 1 base from V and 5 bases from J; junction bases left unmatched: 6. The chain's CDR3 is CASSLVGRAGDTQYF. In nucleotides, the CDR3 is TGTGCCAGCAGCTTAGTGGGGAGGGCGGGAGATACGCAGTATTTT.